This is a list of T cell receptor beta chains from one sample in a study of blood T cells in healthy people across ages. TCRdb analysed the 5' RACE reads with MiXCR anew, one entry per CDR3 protein. The table records 650,000 to 900,000 distinct CDR3 sequences, around 68% of them present only once. Sequenced: blood. These receptors were obtained from a man aged 25-45 years in good health. Both conserved end residues are part of each CDR3. D genes are given only for firm matches. Where a row states a size, it is once, few, many or the class of an expanded clone; other rows omit it.

D gene | J gene | clone size | V gene | CDR3 DNA | CDR3 protein
TRBD2 | TRBJ2-3 | few | TRBV7-2 | TGTGCCAGCAGCGCAACAACTAGCGGGGGACAAACTAGCACAGATACGCAGTATTTT | CASSATTSGGQTSTDTQYF
- | TRBJ1-2 | - | TRBV12-3/TRBV12-4 | TGTGCCAGCAGCCCCTCCGGGGGAACGAATGGCTACACCTTC | CASSPSGGTNGYTF
- | TRBJ2-1 | - | TRBV2 | TGTGCCAGCAGTAGGGGCCTCCTAGAGGGTGAGCAGTTCTTC | CASSRGLLEGEQFF
TRBD1 | TRBJ2-6 | few | TRBV10-3 | TGTGCCATCAGTGCGGGACAGGGAGCCTCTGGGGCCAACGTCCTGACTTTC | CAISAGQGASGANVLTF
TRBD1 | TRBJ2-7 | - | TRBV20-1 | TGCAGTGCTCAACGAGAGGCGGGGACAGGGAGCTCCTACGAGCAGTACTTC | CSAQREAGTGSSYEQYF
- | TRBJ2-3 | - | TRBV7-8 | TGTGCCAGCAGCTTAGACAGAGGCGCCGTCCCTGGCACAGATACGCAGTATTTT | CASSLDRGAVPGTDTQYF
- | TRBJ2-2 | - | TRBV2 | TGTGCCAGCCGAAAGGCAGCCACCGGGGAGCTGTTTTTT | CASRKAATGELFF
- | TRBJ1-5 | few | TRBV7-2 | TGTGCCAGCAGCCCTAGGGTGGGGAAGGGGAATCAGCCCCAGCATTTT | CASSPRVGKGNQPQHF
- | TRBJ2-3 | - | TRBV12-3/TRBV12-4 | TGTGCCAGCAGCCCGGAGGGGTCCAACAGAGATACGCAGTATTTT | CASSPEGSNRDTQYF
- | TRBJ1-5 | few | TRBV28 | TGTGCCAGCAGTTTATCAAGGGGGTTCAATCAGCCCCAGCATTTT | CASSLSRGFNQPQHF
- | TRBJ2-7 | many | TRBV4-2 | TGTGCCAGCAGCCAAGACAGGGCATACGAGCAGTACTTC | CASSQDRAYEQYF
TRBD1 | TRBJ2-2 | - | TRBV11-3 | TGTGCCAGCAGCTTAGAGATATGGGGACAGGAAAACACCGGGGAGCTGTTTTTT | CASSLEIWGQENTGELFF
- | TRBJ1-5 | - | TRBV2 | TGTGCCAGCAGTGTCGAGGGGAGCAATCAGCCCCAGCATTTT | CASSVEGSNQPQHF
TRBD2 | TRBJ2-1 | - | TRBV4-2 | TGTGCCAGCAGCACACCGGGACTAGCGGGGCGAGACAATGAGCAGTTCTTC | CASSTPGLAGRDNEQFF
- | TRBJ2-5 | - | TRBV7-3 | TGTGCCAGCAGCTCTGGGGCGGGAGAGACCCAGTACTTC | CASSSGAGETQYF
- | TRBJ2-1 | - | TRBV12-3/TRBV12-4 | TGTGCCAGCAGTAACGTCGGTGAGCAGTTCTTC | CASSNVGEQFF
- | TRBJ2-5 | once | TRBV20-1 | TGCAGTGCCGCGGGACAATCGGAGGGACAGACCCAGTACTTC | CSAAGQSEGQTQYF
TRBD1 | TRBJ1-3 | - | TRBV5-1 | TGCACCAGCAGCTTGGGCCGTGGACAGGGTCACTCTGGAAACACCATATATTTT | CTSSLGRGQGHSGNTIYF
- | TRBJ2-5 | - | TRBV7-8 | TGTGCCAGCAGATATCAATCGGGGACCCAGTACTTC | CASRYQSGTQYF
TRBD1 | TRBJ2-4 | - | TRBV5-1 | TGCGCTAGCAGCTGGGGGCGGACAGGGGTTTCCAAAAACATTCAGTACTTC | CASSWGRTGVSKNIQYF
- | TRBJ1-6 | - | TRBV6-5 | TGTGCCAGCAGTTACACCACATATGCAGGGGTCAATTCACCCCTCCACTTT | CASSYTTYAGVNSPLHF
- | TRBJ2-1 | - | TRBV3-1 | TGTGCCAGCAGCCCTGAAGTCCGGCACAATGAGCAGTTCTTC | CASSPEVRHNEQFF
- | TRBJ2-5 | few | TRBV29-1 | TGCAGCGTAGGGATCCAAGAGACCCAGTACTTC | CSVGIQETQYF
TRBD1 | TRBJ2-7 | - | TRBV7-2 | TGTGCCAGCAGCTTAGCGGGGACAGACTACTACGAGCAGTACTTC | CASSLAGTDYYEQYF
TRBD1 | TRBJ1-5 | - | TRBV4-3 | TGCGCCAGCAGCCGGATGGACAGGGGGAATCAGCCCCAGCATTTT | CASSRMDRGNQPQHF
- | TRBJ1-5 | - | TRBV21-1 | TGTGCCAGCAGCAAGGACAGCCGCAATCAGCCCCAGCATTTT | CASSKDSRNQPQHF
- | TRBJ2-1 | few | TRBV7-8 | TGTGCCAGCAGCTCCGACCTCGGGGGACACAATGAGCAGTTCTTC | CASSSDLGGHNEQFF
TRBD1 | TRBJ1-2 | - | TRBV5-1 | TGCGCCAGCAGCTCGGGACAGGGGACCGGCTACACCTTC | CASSSGQGTGYTF
TRBD1 | TRBJ2-5 | - | TRBV6-6 | TGTGCCAGCAGTTACTCAGGGACAGGGTATGGGACCCAGTACTTC | CASSYSGTGYGTQYF
- | TRBJ1-5 | - | TRBV19 | TGTGCCAGTAGTCCGAGGGGGAGGGATAGCAATCAGCCCCAGCATTTT | CASSPRGRDSNQPQHF
TRBD2 | TRBJ2-1 | - | TRBV7-2 | TGTGCCAGCAGCCCTCAGACTAGCGGGGCCAATGAGCAGTTCTTC | CASSPQTSGANEQFF
- | TRBJ1-2 | few | TRBV11-2 | TGTGCCAGCAGCTTAACGACGGGTAATGGCTACACCTTC | CASSLTTGNGYTF